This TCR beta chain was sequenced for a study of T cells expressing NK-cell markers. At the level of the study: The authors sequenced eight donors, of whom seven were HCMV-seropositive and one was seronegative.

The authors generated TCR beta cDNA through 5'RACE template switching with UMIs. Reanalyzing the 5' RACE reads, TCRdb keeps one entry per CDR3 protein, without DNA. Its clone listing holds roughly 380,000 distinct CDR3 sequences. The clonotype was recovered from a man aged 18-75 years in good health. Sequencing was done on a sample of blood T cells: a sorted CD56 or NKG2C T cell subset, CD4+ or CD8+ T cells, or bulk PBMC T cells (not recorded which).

The CDR3 sequence: CASSDGGGREQYF. V and J are TRBV6-1 and TRBJ2-7; without DNA, the TCRdb call of TRBD2 cannot be checked. Germline CDR1 reads MNHNS; CDR2 reads SASEGT. The CDR3 is made up of 13 amino acids.